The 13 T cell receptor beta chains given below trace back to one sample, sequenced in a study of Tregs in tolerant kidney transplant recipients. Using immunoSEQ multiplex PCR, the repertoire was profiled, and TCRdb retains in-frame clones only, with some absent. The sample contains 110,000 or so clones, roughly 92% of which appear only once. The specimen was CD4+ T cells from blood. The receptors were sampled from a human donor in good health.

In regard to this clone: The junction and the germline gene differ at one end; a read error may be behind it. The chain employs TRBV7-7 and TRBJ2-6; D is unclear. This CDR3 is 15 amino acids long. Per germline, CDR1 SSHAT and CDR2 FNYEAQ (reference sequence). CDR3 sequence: CASSLGNSGANVLTF. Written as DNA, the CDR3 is TGTGCTAGCAGCTTAGGGAACTCTGGGGCCAACGTCCTGACTTTC.

This CDR3 is CASSLELDTQYF. The CDR3 DNA follows: TGCGCCAGCAGCTTGGAGCTAGATACGCAGTATTTT. The chain recombines TRBV5-1 with TRBJ2-3; D not certain. The V and J ends lost 0 bases and 5 bases respectively, with 4 bases between them. The CDR3 totals 12 residues. Germline-derived CDR1 and CDR2 are SGHRS and YFSETQ.

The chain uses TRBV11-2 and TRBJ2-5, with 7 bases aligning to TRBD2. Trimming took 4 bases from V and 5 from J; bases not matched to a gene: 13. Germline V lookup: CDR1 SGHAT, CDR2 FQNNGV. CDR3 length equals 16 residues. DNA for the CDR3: TGTGCCAGCAGCTCCCTATTTCGGGGGGTCAGGGAGACCCAGTACTTC. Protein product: CASSSLFRGVRETQYF.

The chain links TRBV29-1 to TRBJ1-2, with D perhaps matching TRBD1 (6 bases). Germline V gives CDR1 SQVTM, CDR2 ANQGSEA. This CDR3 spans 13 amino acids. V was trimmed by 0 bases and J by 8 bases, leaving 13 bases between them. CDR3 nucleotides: TGCAGCGTTGAAGATCTAGGGGGAGGAGGCTACACCTTC. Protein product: CSVEDLGGGGYTF.

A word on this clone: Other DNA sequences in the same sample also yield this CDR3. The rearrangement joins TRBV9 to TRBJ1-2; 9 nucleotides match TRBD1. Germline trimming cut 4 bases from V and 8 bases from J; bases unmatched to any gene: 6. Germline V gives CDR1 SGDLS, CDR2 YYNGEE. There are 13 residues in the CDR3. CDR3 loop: CASSTTGGQGYTF. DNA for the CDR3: TGTGCCAGCAGCACGACAGGGGGGCAGGGCTACACCTTC.

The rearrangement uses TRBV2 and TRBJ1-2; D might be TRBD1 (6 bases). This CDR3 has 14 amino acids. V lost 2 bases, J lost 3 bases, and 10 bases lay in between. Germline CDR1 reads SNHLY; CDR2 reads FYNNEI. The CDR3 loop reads CASSEKGGDYGYTF. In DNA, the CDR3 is TGTGCCAGCAGTGAAAAAGGGGGGGACTATGGCTACACCTTC.

DNA of the CDR3: TGCGCCAGCAGCTTGGTCCAGGTTGTAGCCGGGGAGCTGTTTTTT. Protein: CASSLVQVVAGELFF. The V call is TRBV5-1, the J call TRBJ2-2; D is ambiguous. This CDR3 comprises 15 residues. Looked up from germline, CDR1 is SGHRS and CDR2 is YFSETQ. Trimming shortened V by 0 bases and J by 6 bases, and 12 bases separated the two germline ends.

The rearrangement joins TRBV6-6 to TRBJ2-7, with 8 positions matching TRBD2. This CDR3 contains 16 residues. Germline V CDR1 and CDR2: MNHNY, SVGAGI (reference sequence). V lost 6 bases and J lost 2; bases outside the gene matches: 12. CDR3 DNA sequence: TGTGCCAGCAGGGACAGCGGGGGACAACACACCTACGAGCAGTACTTC. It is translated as CASRDSGGQHTYEQYF.

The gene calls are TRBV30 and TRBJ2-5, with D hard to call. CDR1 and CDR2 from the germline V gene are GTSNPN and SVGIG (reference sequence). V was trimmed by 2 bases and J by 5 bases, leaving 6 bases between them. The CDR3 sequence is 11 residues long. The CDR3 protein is CAWSPRETQYF. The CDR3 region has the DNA TGTGCCTGGAGTCCGCGGGAGACCCAGTACTTC.

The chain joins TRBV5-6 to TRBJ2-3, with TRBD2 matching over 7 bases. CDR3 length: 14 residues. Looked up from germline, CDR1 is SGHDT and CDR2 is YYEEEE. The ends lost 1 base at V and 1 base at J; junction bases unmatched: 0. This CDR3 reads CASSLREGTDTQYF. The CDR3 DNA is TGTGCCAGCAGCTTGCGGGAGGGCACAGATACGCAGTATTTT. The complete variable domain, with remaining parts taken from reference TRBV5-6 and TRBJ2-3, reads DAGVTQSPTHLIKTRGQQVTLRCSPKSGHDTVSWYQQALGQGPQFIFQYYEEEERQRGNFPDRFSGHQFPNYSSELNVNALLLGDSALYLCASSLREGTDTQYFGPGTRLTVL.

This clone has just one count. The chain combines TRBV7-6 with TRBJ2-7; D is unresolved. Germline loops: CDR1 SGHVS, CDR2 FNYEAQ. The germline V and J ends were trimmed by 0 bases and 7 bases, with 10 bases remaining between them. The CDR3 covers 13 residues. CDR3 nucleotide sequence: TGTGCCAGCAGCTTAGCGGCAACCGGGGAGCAGTACTTC. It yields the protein CASSLAATGEQYF. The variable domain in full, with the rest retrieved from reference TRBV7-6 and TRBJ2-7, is GAGVSQSPRYKVTKRGQDVALRCDPISGHVSLYWYRQALGQGPEFLTYFNYEAQQDKSGLPNDRFSAERPEGSISTLTIQRTEQRDSAMYRCASSLAATGEQYFGPGTRLTVT.

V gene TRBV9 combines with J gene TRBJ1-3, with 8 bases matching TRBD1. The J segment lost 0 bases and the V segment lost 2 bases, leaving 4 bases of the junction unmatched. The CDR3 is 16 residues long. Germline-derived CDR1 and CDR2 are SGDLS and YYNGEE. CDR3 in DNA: TGTGCCAGCAGCGTCGACAGGGGACACTCTGGAAACACCATATATTTT. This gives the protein CASSVDRGHSGNTIYF.

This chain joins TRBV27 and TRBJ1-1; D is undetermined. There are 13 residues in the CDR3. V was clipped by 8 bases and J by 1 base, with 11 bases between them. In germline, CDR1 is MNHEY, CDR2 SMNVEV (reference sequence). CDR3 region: CASGTWGNTEAFF. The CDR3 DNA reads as TGTGCCAGCGGCACTTGGGGGAACACTGAAGCTTTCTTT.